This TCR beta chain comes out of a study of regulatory T cells in long-lasting Graves disease (dated by TCRdb to the early 2020s). In terms of the full investigation: Newly diagnosed Graves' disease patients had taken antithyroid drugs for less than 3 months. Persistent Graves' disease patients were compared with newly diagnosed Graves' disease patients by peripheral blood TCR sequencing and RNA sequencing. The study was registered as a clinical trial and conducted in China. TCR sequencing covered about 13 persistent and around 20 newly diagnosed Graves' disease patients, some 33 samples in total. Broader findings and caveats from the paper: Sequencing and analysis were limited to the TCR beta chain. More public clonotypes were shared among persistent patients (2,741) than among newly diagnosed patients (roughly 1,000). Compared with newly diagnosed patients, persistent Graves' disease patients had lower TCR Shannon entropy and fewer highly expanded clones, which suggests clonal expansion. Peripheral blood alone was examined, since thyroid tissue, which constituted the primary lesion, could not be accessed. Persistent disease showed preferential use of TRBV28, TRBJ1-2 and TRBJ2-5, whereas newly diagnosed disease favored TRBV20-1 and TRBJ2-1. The authors acknowledged the small sample size as a limitation that may reduce accuracy.

Note on this clonotype: Its antigen remains undetermined. No base-level quality is on record; no much larger clone is a single base apart.

The meaning of the sample's time point label: newly diagnosed GD, antithyroid drugs for less than 3 months. RNA was extracted from PBMCs in TRIzol for both TCR sequencing and RNA sequencing. The diagnosis of Graves' disease followed American Thyroid Association guidelines. Patients were recruited from an endocrinology department in Xi'an, China. Each patient gave approximately 9.7 milliliters of peripheral blood, collected in an EDTA anticoagulant tube. PBMCs were isolated by Ficoll Paque Plus density gradient separation without further T cell sorting. An Agilent 2100 Bioanalyzer and agarose gel were used to check RNA quality, and a NanoDrop 2000 was used to measure RNA concentration. The library was made by multiplex PCR. Sequencing was carried out with an Illumina HiSeq 4000. iRepertoire HTBI primers and Arm-PCR amplification of CDR3 regions were used to construct TCR beta libraries. PCR products were gel purified before sequencing. The authors processed their data as follows. A total of roughly 67 TRBV and approximately 13 TRBJ segments were identified across samples and were used for gene usage analysis of CDR3 amino acid clonotypes. Filtered high-quality paired reads were merged into contigs using COPE and FqMerger. BLAST was used to align contigs to the IMGT TRBV, TRBD and TRBJ reference genes, and CDR3 was defined following IMGT. Clonotypes above 0.1% frequency were classified as highly expanded clones. Repertoire diversity was measured by Shannon entropy, and V-J evenness by the Gini coefficient. Public clonotypes were defined as clonotypes shared by more than one individual. Through fastp at Q25 and MiXCR, TCRdb rebuilt clones from the public reads, retaining in-frame beta chains. Every distinct CDR3 protein forms one entry, paired with its most common genes and DNA. The V and J calls shown here were made by TCRdb, not taken from the authors' results. The sample table records more than 300,000 distinct CDR3 sequences; roughly 15% of these occur just once. 20% of the sample is held by the ten biggest clonotypes.

In the germline V gene (reference sequence), CDR1 corresponds to LNHDA and CDR2 to SQIVND. There are 15 amino acids in the CDR3, from cysteine to phenylalanine inclusive. The entry retains the CDR3 DNA only, 45 bases that are in frame from base 1. At the junction V is shortened by 6 bases and J by 0 bases, with 13 bases in between. This same sample was also part of a study on T cells in Graves' hyperthyroidism and ophthalmopathy. Per the second study: Stable Graves' hyperthyroidism was defined as the absence of progression to ophthalmopathy over 18 months of follow-up. Hyperthyroidism patients were aged 18 to 65 years and newly diagnosed, with disease duration of less than 2 months. Any patient with an uncontrolled infection, another autoimmune disease, pregnancy or lactation was excluded. Diagnoses were based on clinical symptoms, serum thyroxine and TRAb, thyroid ultrasound and orbital computed tomography. For the first round of RT-PCR on the TCR CDR3, the HTBI primer set was used together with the Qiagen OneStep RT-PCR kit. Most expanded thyroid clonotypes (frequency above 0.001) were also detected in blood, a finding suggesting that blood repertoires may reflect thyroid immune responses. A 13 V-J signature model separated ophthalmopathy from stable hyperthyroidism, with 87.88% sensitivity and roughly 81% specificity in cross-validation and 80%/75% in testing. In validation, progression to ophthalmopathy was predicted by the model with nearly 71% sensitivity and 72.22% specificity, a median of roughly 6.4 months before onset. TCR V-J signatures able to tell the groups apart were searched for in a discovery cohort of approximately 95 patients, of whom 43 had Graves' ophthalmopathy and about 60 had stable Graves' hyperthyroidism. An independent validation cohort of around 20 hyperthyroidism patients and about 15 patients who later progressed to ophthalmopathy tested prospective prediction of ophthalmopathy. The roughly 90 discovery patients were divided at random into training and test sets in a 7:3 ratio. The study also compared thyroid tissue and blood T-cell repertoires from roughly 6 Graves' hyperthyroidism patients. Following sampling, methimazole starting at 30 mg daily was given to hyperthyroidism patients, and high-dose intravenous methylprednisolone was given to ophthalmopathy patients. A second multiplex PCR round built the libraries, followed by size selection and purification. Libraries were sequenced paired-end with 100 bp reads on an Illumina HiSeq2000. SOAPnuke was used to process the raw data, throwing out any read that contained adapters or uncalled bases, had a mean Phred below 15, or lacked an exact constant-primer or identifier match. High-quality paired reads were merged with COPE v1.2.5, and unique nucleotide sequences were defined as clonotypes. Clonotypes were aligned to IMGT TRBV, TRBD and TRBJ reference segments using MiTCR v1.1. The analysis was restricted to V-J combinations with a frequency above 0.0001, which together covered just over 98% of the repertoires. The TCS score was defined as the ratio of F50 (clonal expansion) to E x V (chaos), calculated using BLOSUM62-based TCRdist between CDR3 peptides within each V-J. Welch's t-statistics and random forest reduced just over 500 V-J features to 10 to 15, which were used in a naive Bayes classifier (R e1071). No statistical method was used to set the sample size in advance, and investigators knew the group allocation. The paper reports TCR Vbeta CDR3 sequencing of 130 to 150 peripheral blood samples: 40 or so ophthalmopathy, about 75 hyperthyroidism and 17 progressor patients.

The sample here was peripheral blood mononuclear cells (PBMCs), taken at new diagnosis, from a patient treated with antithyroid drugs. This TCR was recovered from a woman younger than 35 with Graves disease. Donor details come from another sample of the same person, matched by shared clones. This receptor chain uses TRBV19 and TRBJ2-3; TRBD1 could be the D gene, as 6 bases match. The DNA is TGTGCCAGTAGCTCGACAGGATCTAGCACAGATACGCAGTATTTT. This sequence encodes CASSSTGSSTDTQYF.